The entry that follows covers one T cell receptor (beta chain) sequence. This record comes from a study of blood T cell repertoires in COVID-19. Study-wide background: Material from acute and convalescent COVID-19 was sourced from the United States, Italy and Spain. Nucleic acid was either cDNA or gDNA, and it came from T cells, B-cell-depleted T cells, or PBMCs.

As originally analysed: Cell counts per sample came from amplifying reference gene primers. Sequencing used immunoSEQ multiplex PCR; TCRdb keeps in-frame clones, though not all of them. Clone size and the V and J calls come from that table; the DNA yielded D and trimming. The data contain under 55,000 clones, about 85% of them seen just once; the ten biggest clones take up about 2.6%. The V gene's germline CDR1 is LGHNT and CDR2 FRNRAP. This CDR3 comprises 16 residues. J was trimmed by 5 bases and V by 2 bases; bases with no gene match: 5. The sample taken for sequencing was peripheral blood. The TCR comes from a man aged 50-60 years with acute or convalescent COVID-19. The rearrangement uses TRBV12-5 and TRBJ2-2; 10 nucleotides line up with TRBD1. CDR3 sequence: CASGLRQGAGTGELFF. The CDR3 DNA is TGTGCTAGTGGTTTGCGACAGGGGGCAGGGACCGGGGAGCTGTTTTTT. The whole variable domain, filled in from reference TRBV12-5 and TRBJ2-2, reads DARVTQTPRHKVTEMGQEVTMRCQPILGHNTVFWYRQTMMQGLELLAYFRNRAPLDDSGMPKDRFSAEMPDATLATLKIQPSEPRDSAVYFCASGLRQGAGTGELFFGEGSRLTVL.